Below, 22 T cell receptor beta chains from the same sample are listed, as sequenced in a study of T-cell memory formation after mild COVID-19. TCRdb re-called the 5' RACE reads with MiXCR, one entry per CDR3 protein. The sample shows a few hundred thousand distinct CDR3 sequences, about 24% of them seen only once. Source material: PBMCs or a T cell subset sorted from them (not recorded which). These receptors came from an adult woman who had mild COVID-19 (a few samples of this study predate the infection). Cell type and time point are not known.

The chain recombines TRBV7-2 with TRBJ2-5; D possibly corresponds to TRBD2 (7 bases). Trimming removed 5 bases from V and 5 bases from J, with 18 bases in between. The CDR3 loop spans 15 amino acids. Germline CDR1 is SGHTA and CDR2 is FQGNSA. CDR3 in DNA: TGTGCCAGCAGCCCCCGAGGGGGGGCGCGGGAGACCCAGTACTTC. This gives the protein CASSPRGGARETQYF.

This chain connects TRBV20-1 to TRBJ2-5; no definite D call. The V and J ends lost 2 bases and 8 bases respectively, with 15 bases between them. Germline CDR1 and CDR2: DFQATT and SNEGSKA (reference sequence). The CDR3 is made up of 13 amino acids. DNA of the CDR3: TGCAGTGCTAGATTCGGAGCGAGCCGCACCCAGTACTTC. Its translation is CSARFGASRTQYF.

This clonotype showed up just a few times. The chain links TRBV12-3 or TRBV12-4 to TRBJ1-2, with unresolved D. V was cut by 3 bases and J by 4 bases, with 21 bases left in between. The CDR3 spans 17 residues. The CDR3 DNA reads TGTGCCAGCAGTTTCTCTGTCGGCAGGATCGGCGGCTATGGCTACACCTTC. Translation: CASSFSVGRIGGYGYTF.

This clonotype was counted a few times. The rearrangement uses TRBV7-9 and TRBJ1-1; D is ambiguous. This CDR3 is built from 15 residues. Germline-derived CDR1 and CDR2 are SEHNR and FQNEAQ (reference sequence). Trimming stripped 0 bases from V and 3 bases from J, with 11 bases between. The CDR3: CASSLAAGWDTEAFF. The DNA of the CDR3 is TGTGCCAGCAGCTTAGCGGCGGGTTGGGACACTGAAGCTTTCTTT.

CDR3 sequence reads: CASSYGQGSIFPAKNIQYF. The CDR3 nucleotides are TGTGCCAGCAGTTACGGACAGGGCTCAATCTTCCCAGCCAAAAACATTCAGTACTTC. The rearrangement joins TRBV6-2 or TRBV6-3 to TRBJ2-4, with TRBD1 matching over 8 bases. The CDR3 covers 19 residues. Germline CDR1 is MNHEY and CDR2 is SVGEGT. The V segment lost 2 bases and the J segment 0 bases; nucleotides outside the gene matches: 12.

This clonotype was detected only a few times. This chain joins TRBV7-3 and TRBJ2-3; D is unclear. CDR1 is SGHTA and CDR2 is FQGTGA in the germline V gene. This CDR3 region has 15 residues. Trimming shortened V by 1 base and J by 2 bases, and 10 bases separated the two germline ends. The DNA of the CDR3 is TGTGCCAGCAGCTTAAGTGTCTTATCCACAGATACGCAGTATTTT. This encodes CASSLSVLSTDTQYF.

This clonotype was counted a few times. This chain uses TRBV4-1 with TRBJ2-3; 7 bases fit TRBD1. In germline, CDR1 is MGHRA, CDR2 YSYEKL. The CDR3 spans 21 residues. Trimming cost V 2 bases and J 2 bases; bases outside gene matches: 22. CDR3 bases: TGCGCCAGCAGCCAATTTCCTGGTTTGGGGAGTCGGGACAGCCTCACAGATACGCAGTATTTT. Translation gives CASSQFPGLGSRDSLTDTQYF.

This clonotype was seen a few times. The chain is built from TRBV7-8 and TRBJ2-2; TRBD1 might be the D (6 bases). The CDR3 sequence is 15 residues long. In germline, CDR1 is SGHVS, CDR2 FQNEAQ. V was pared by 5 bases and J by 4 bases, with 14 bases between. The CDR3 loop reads CASSPAGTLTGELFF. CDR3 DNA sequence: TGTGCCAGCAGCCCAGCCGGGACACTCACCGGGGAGCTGTTTTTT.

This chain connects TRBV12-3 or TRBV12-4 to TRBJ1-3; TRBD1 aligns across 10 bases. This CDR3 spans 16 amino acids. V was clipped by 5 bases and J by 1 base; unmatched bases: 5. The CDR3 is CASSPRTGGSGNTIYF. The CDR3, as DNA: TGTGCCAGCAGTCCTCGGACAGGGGGGTCTGGAAACACCATATATTTT.

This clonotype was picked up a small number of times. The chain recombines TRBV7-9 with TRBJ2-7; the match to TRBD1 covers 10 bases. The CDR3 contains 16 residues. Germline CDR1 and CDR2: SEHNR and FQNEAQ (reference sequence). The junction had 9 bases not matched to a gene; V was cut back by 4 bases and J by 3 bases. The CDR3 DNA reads TGTGCCAGCAGCTCGACGACAGGGGGCTTCGTCTACGAGCAGTACTTC. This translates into CASSSTTGGFVYEQYF.

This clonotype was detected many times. The CDR3 reads CASSFIGAGGDTQYF. CDR3 in DNA: TGTGCCAGCAGCTTCATCGGGGCGGGAGGAGATACGCAGTATTTT. The chain joins TRBV11-3 to TRBJ2-3; 8 bases align to TRBD2. CDR3 length: 15 amino acids. J gave up 5 bases and V 3 bases, and 7 bases lay outside the gene matches. Germline V gene lookup returns CDR1 SGHNT and CDR2 YENEEA.

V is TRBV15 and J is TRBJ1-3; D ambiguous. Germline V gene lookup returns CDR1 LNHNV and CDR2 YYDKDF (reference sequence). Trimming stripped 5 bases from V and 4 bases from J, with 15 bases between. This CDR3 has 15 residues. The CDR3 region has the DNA TGTGCCACCAGCCCCAATTTATTGGGGGGAAACACCATATATTTT. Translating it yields CATSPNLLGGNTIYF.

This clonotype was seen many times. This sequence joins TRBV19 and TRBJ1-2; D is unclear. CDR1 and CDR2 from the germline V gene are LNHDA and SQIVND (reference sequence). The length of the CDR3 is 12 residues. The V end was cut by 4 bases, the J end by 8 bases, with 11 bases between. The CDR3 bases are TGTGCCAGTAGTAGGGCAACGGGAGGCTACACCTTC. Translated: CASSRATGGYTF.

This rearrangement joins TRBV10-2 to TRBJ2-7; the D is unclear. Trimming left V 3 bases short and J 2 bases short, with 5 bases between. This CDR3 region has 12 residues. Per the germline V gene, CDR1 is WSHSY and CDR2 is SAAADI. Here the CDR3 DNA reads TGCGCCAGCAGTGACCGTCCCTACGAGCAGTACTTC. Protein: CASSDRPYEQYF.

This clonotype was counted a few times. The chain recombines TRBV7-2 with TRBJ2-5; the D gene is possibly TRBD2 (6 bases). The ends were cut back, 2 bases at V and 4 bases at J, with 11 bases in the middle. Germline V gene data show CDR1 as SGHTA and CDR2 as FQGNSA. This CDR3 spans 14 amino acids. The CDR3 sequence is CASSLMGAGETQYF. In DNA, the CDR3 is TGTGCCAGCAGCTTAATGGGAGCGGGAGAGACCCAGTACTTC.

This CDR3 is CASSQSGLAEETQYF. The CDR3 nucleotides are TGTGCCAGCAGCCAATCGGGACTAGCGGAAGAGACCCAGTACTTC. The chain carries TRBV16 and TRBJ2-5; 11 bases are a match to TRBD2. Trimming removed 0 bases from V and 3 bases from J; junction bases left unmatched: 0. The germline V gene encodes CDR1 KGHSY and CDR2 FQNENV. This CDR3 region has 15 residues.

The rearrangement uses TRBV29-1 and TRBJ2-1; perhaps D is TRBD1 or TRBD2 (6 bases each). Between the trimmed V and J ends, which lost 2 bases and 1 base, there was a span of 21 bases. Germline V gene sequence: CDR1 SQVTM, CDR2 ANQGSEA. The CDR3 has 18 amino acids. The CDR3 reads CSVEPLKGGVVSYNEQFF. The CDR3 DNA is TGCAGCGTTGAACCCCTAAAGGGGGGAGTGGTATCCTACAATGAGCAGTTCTTC.

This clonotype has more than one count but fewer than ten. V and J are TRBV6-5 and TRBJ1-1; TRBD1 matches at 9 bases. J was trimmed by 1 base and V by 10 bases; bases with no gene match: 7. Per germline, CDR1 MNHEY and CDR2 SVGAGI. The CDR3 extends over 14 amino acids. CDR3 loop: CATMTGGGNTEAFF. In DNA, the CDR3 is TGTGCCACGATGACAGGGGGAGGGAACACTGAAGCTTTCTTT.

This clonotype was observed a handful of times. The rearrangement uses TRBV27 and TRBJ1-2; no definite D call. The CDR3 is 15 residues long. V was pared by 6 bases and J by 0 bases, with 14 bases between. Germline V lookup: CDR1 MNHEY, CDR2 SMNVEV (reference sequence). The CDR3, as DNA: TGTGCCAGCAGCCCCGACTTGACTACTAACTATGGCTACACCTTC. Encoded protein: CASSPDLTTNYGYTF.

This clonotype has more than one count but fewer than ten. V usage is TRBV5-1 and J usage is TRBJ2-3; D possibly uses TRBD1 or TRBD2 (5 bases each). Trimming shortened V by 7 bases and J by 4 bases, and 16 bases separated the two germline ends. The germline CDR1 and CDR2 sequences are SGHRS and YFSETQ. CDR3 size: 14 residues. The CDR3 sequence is CASHRDLGADTQYF. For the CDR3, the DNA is TGCGCCAGCCACCGGGACCTTGGGGCAGATACGCAGTATTTT.

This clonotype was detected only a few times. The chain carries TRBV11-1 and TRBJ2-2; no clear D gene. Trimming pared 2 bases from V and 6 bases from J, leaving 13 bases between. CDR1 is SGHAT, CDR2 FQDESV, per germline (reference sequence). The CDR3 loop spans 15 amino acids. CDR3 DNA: TGTGCCAGCAGCTTACTACTTAGGGCGGCCGGGGAGCTGTTTTTT. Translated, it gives CASSLLLRAAGELFF.

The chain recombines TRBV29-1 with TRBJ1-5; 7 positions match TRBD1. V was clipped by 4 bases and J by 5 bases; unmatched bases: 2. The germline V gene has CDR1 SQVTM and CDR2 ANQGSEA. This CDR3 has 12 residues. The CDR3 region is CSVGGTDQPQHF. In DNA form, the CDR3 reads TGCAGCGTTGGTGGGACAGATCAGCCCCAGCATTTT.